Below are 27 T cell receptor beta chains sequenced from a single sample in a study of T cells in Graves' hyperthyroidism and ophthalmopathy. From RNA transcripts, TCR beta CDR3 regions were amplified. HTBI primers were used for first-round RT-PCR of the TCR CDR3. TCRdb re-derived calls from the multiplex PCR reads in MiXCR, one entry per CDR3 protein. The sample contains 600,000 or so distinct CDR3 sequences, 15% to 20% of which appear only once. Sequencing used blood. Source of these receptors: a woman in her twenties or thirties with Graves' hyperthyroidism.

This rearrangement joins TRBV10-3 to TRBJ1-1, with 7 bases matching TRBD1. The CDR3 consists of 17 residues. Looked up from germline, CDR1 is ENHRY and CDR2 is SYGVKD. Germline trimming cut 4 bases from V and 1 base from J; bases unmatched to any gene: 12. CDR3 DNA sequence: TGTGCCATCAGTGGTATAAAGGGGGCCCCACGGAACACTGAAGCTTTCTTT. Translated: CAISGIKGAPRNTEAFF.

This clonotype was counted a few times. The rearrangement links TRBV6-1 to TRBJ1-1; 9 bases line up with TRBD1. The J segment lost 2 bases and the V segment lost 5 bases, leaving 9 bases of the junction unmatched. This CDR3 has 16 residues. In germline, CDR1 is MNHNS, CDR2 SASEGT. CDR3 nucleotides: TGTGCCAGCAGTTTGAACCGGGACAGGGCTAACACTGAAGCTTTCTTT. Translating it yields CASSLNRDRANTEAFF.

The table lists this clonotype with many counts. V and J are TRBV27 and TRBJ2-3, with TRBD2 matching 8 bases. V lost 7 bases, J lost 1 base, and 7 bases stayed unmatched. Germline CDR1 is MNHEY and CDR2 is SMNVEV (reference sequence). This CDR3 is built from 15 residues. The CDR3 region has the DNA TGTGCCAGCACCTCGCGGCGGGAGGGCACAGATACGCAGTATTTT. Protein sequence: CASTSRREGTDTQYF.

This clonotype was seen more than once but under ten times. This chain uses TRBV28 with TRBJ2-5; D gene unclear. The ends were cut back, 8 bases at V and 3 bases at J, with 13 bases in the middle. Per germline, CDR1 MDHEN and CDR2 SYDVKM. This CDR3 has 13 amino acids. The CDR3 reads CASEQTAEETQYF. The CDR3 DNA reads TGTGCCAGCGAACAGACTGCTGAAGAGACCCAGTACTTC.

The chain is built from TRBV14 and TRBJ2-1, with D perhaps assigned TRBD1 or TRBD2 (5 bases each). CDR3 size: 15 residues. CDR1 and CDR2 from the germline V gene are SGHDN and FVKESK. V dropped 3 bases and J dropped 3 bases, with 12 bases sitting between them. The CDR3 reads CASSQGRRNYNEQFF. The DNA of the CDR3 is TGTGCCAGCAGCCAGGGACGGCGGAACTACAATGAGCAGTTCTTC.

This clonotype has only a few counts. V usage is TRBV29-1 and J usage is TRBJ2-3; 10 bases fit TRBD2. The CDR3 loop spans 17 amino acids. The germline V gene has CDR1 SQVTM and CDR2 ANQGSEA. V gave up 4 bases and J gave up 9 bases; unmatched junction bases: 19. CDR3 region: CSVGGHLAGDEVGTQYF. Here the CDR3 DNA reads TGCAGCGTTGGGGGCCATCTAGCGGGAGACGAGGTTGGCACGCAGTATTTT.

This clonotype was counted many times. The chain links TRBV12-5 to TRBJ2-3, with 10 bases identical to TRBD1. Looked up from germline, CDR1 is LGHNT and CDR2 is FRNRAP. With 5 bases clipped from V and 0 bases from J, the junction kept 11 bases outside the gene matches. This CDR3 has 18 residues. The DNA for the CDR3 is TGTGCTAGTGGTCCCGGGACAGGGGCTATAATTAGCACAGATACGCAGTATTTT. Its translation is CASGPGTGAIISTDTQYF.

V usage is TRBV13 and J usage is TRBJ1-3, with TRBD1 matching 7 bases. The junction had 6 bases not matched to a gene; V was cut back by 4 bases and J by 0 bases. This CDR3 is 16 amino acids long. CDR1 is PRHDT and CDR2 is FYEKMQ in the germline V gene (reference sequence). CDR3 bases: TGTGCCAGCAGCTCCCCGACAGGGCCCTCTGGAAACACCATATATTTT. It yields the protein CASSSPTGPSGNTIYF.

This clonotype was counted a few times. This CDR3 is CASRDRTSGKETQYF. The CDR3 coding sequence is TGTGCCAGTAGGGACCGGACTAGCGGGAAAGAGACCCAGTACTTC. The chain has TRBV19 and TRBJ2-5; TRBD2 matches 12 bases. Trimming took 6 bases from V and 3 from J; bases not matched to a gene: 5. The V gene's germline CDR1 is LNHDA and CDR2 SQIVND (reference sequence). The CDR3 contains 15 residues.

Many counts were recorded for this clonotype. The chain carries TRBV3-1 and TRBJ1-6; 10 nucleotides align to TRBD1. Per the germline V gene, CDR1 is LGHDT and CDR2 is YNNKEL (reference sequence). J gave up 7 bases and V 3 bases, and 6 bases lay outside the gene matches. The CDR3 has 16 residues. Written as DNA, the CDR3 is TGTGCCAGCAGCCACCGGACAGGGGGGTGGAATTCACCCCTCCACTTT. Translating gives CASSHRTGGWNSPLHF.

This clonotype was detected only a few times. The V gene is TRBV9, the J gene TRBJ2-1; 12 bases map to TRBD2. CDR3 length: 18 residues. With 3 bases clipped from V and 10 bases from J, the junction kept 17 bases outside the gene matches. Germline V gives CDR1 SGDLS, CDR2 YYNGEE. In nucleotides, the CDR3 is TGTGCCAGCAGCGAGGGGCCTAACCTAGCGGGAGGGCCGGGCGAGCAGTTCTTC. It specifies CASSEGPNLAGGPGEQFF.

In this sample, this clonotype turned up many times. The chain is built from TRBV30 and TRBJ2-5; D is perhaps TRBD1 (5 bases). The CDR3 covers 13 residues. Trimming took off 2 bases at V and 6 bases at J, with 13 bases between the two ends. CDR1 and CDR2 (germline): GTSNPN, SVGIG (reference sequence). CDR3: CAWSLGREQTQYF. The CDR3 region has the DNA TGTGCCTGGAGTTTGGGCAGGGAACAGACCCAGTACTTC.

The table lists this clonotype with many counts. The chain employs TRBV28 and TRBJ2-7; unclear D gene. Germline CDR1 and CDR2: MDHEN and SYDVKM. V lost 4 bases, J lost 4 bases, and 11 bases lay in between. The CDR3 has 13 residues. CDR3 sequence (DNA): TGTGCCAGCAGTTGGTCCGGGCTTTACGAGCAGTACTTC. Protein product: CASSWSGLYEQYF.

The sample holds many counts of this clonotype. In nucleotides, the CDR3 is TGTGCCAGCAGTTTCAGGGGCGTCGCTGAAGCTTTCTTT. This encodes CASSFRGVAEAFF. This sequence joins TRBV27 and TRBJ1-1, with D perhaps TRBD1 (6 bases). V lost 3 bases, J lost 6 bases, and 11 bases lay in between. The germline V gene has CDR1 MNHEY and CDR2 SMNVEV (reference sequence). The CDR3 loop spans 13 amino acids.

This clonotype came up many times. At one boundary the junction diverges from the germline segment, which might be a read error. The rearrangement links TRBV7-7 to TRBJ2-5, with D possibly TRBD2 on 6 matching bases. Germline V gives CDR1 SSHAT, CDR2 FNYEAQ (reference sequence). CDR3 length: 15 residues. CDR3 protein: CASSLGLAWRETQYF. The CDR3 DNA is TGTGCTAGCAGCTTAGGGCTAGCGTGGCGAGAGACCCAGTACTTC.

The chain couples TRBV6-2 or TRBV6-3 to TRBJ2-1, with a possible D match to TRBD1 (6 bases). The CDR3 has 16 residues. Per the germline V gene, CDR1 is MNHEY and CDR2 is SVGEGT. V dropped 5 bases and J dropped 2 bases, with 16 bases sitting between them. The CDR3 loop is CASSVIGQSPYNEQFF. The CDR3 region has the DNA TGTGCCAGCAGTGTAATCGGACAGTCACCCTACAATGAGCAGTTCTTC.

For this clonotype: A read error may be the cause here, since a much bigger clone is one base away. The CDR3 spells CASSSASGGRGQYF. The CDR3 DNA is TGTGCCAGCAGCTCCGCCTCGGGAGGACGGGGGCAGTACTTC. V is TRBV11-3 and J is TRBJ2-7, with 7 positions matching TRBD2. Per the germline V gene, CDR1 is SGHNT and CDR2 is YENEEA. The CDR3 runs 14 residues. Trimming removed 4 bases from V and 9 bases from J; junction bases left unmatched: 12.

The rearrangement joins TRBV30 to TRBJ2-2; 13 nucleotides match TRBD2. Trimming took 0 bases from V and 5 from J; bases not matched to a gene: 18. The CDR3 is 21 residues long. Per the germline V gene, CDR1 is GTSNPN and CDR2 is SVGIG (reference sequence). The CDR3 DNA sequence: TGTGCCTGGAGTGTGTTTGGCGACCGATTGACTAGCGGGAGGCGGACCGGGGAGCTGTTTTTT. Encoded protein: CAWSVFGDRLTSGRRTGELFF.

This clonotype appeared many times. The J gene is TRBJ1-2, the V gene TRBV30; TRBD1 agrees at 7 bases. CDR3 size: 14 residues. Per germline, CDR1 GTSNPN and CDR2 SVGIG (reference sequence). With 4 bases clipped from V and 2 bases from J, the junction kept 7 bases outside the gene matches. This chain's CDR3 is CAWTFGTENYGYTF. CDR3 in DNA: TGTGCCTGGACGTTCGGGACAGAAAACTATGGCTACACCTTC.

This clonotype has a handful of counts. This chain joins TRBV4-1 and TRBJ2-3; TRBD2 aligns across 12 bases. This CDR3 contains 18 residues. V lost 1 base to trimming and J lost 2 bases; unmatched junction nucleotides: 7. Germline CDR1 reads MGHRA; CDR2 reads YSYEKL. The CDR3 region has the DNA TGCGCCAGCAGCCAAGTAGGTCTAGCGGGAGGGCTCACAGATACGCAGTATTTT. As protein: CASSQVGLAGGLTDTQYF.

The chain links TRBV30 to TRBJ2-3, with 7 positions matching TRBD2. This CDR3 is 13 amino acids long. V trimming: 0 bases; J trimming: 4 bases; junction bases outside the gene matches: 1. CDR1 and CDR2 (germline): GTSNPN, SVGIG (reference sequence). CDR3 DNA sequence: TGTGCCTGGAGTGTACGGGGGGCAGATACGCAGTATTTT. It specifies CAWSVRGADTQYF. Full variable domain (missing parts from reference TRBV30 and TRBJ2-3): SQTIHQWPATLVQPVGSPLSLECTVEGTSNPNLYWYRQAAGRGLQLLFYSVGIGQISSEVPQNLSASRPQDRQFILSSKKLLLSDSGFYLCAWSVRGADTQYFGPGTRLTVL.

CDR3 amino acids: CSARLGFLEAFF. The CDR3 nucleotides read TGCAGTGCGCGTCTTGGATTCCTTGAAGCTTTCTTT. The V and J genes are TRBV20-1 and TRBJ1-1; unclear D gene. Trimming shortened V by 6 bases and J by 7 bases, and 15 bases separated the two germline ends. Germline loops: CDR1 DFQATT, CDR2 SNEGSKA (reference sequence). The CDR3 runs to 12 residues.

This clonotype was seen repeatedly, ten times or more. This chain joins TRBV12-3 or TRBV12-4 and TRBJ1-1, with D possibly matching TRBD1 (6 bases). Trimming shortened V by 5 bases and J by 4 bases, and 14 bases separated the two germline ends. The CDR3 length is 14 residues. The CDR3 is CASSANREGTEAFF. In DNA, the CDR3 is TGTGCCAGCAGTGCTAACAGGGAAGGCACTGAAGCTTTCTTT.

Remarks on this clonotype: At one of its ends the junction is not consistent with the germline gene, which may arise from a read error. V gene TRBV28 combines with J gene TRBJ1-3; D is possibly TRBD1 (6 bases). This CDR3 contains 17 residues. Per the germline V gene, CDR1 is MDHEN and CDR2 is SYDVKM. CDR3 in DNA: TGTGCCAGCAGTTCGGACAGAATCTTCCTCTCTGGAGACACCATATATTTT. As protein: CASSSDRIFLSGDTIYF.

This clonotype was detected ten times or more. This chain uses TRBV6-1 with TRBJ2-1; 12 nucleotides agree with TRBD2. Looked up from germline, CDR1 is MNHNS and CDR2 is SASEGT. This CDR3 has 13 amino acids. V lost 6 bases to trimming and J lost 7 bases; unmatched junction nucleotides: 1. The CDR3 sequence: CASRTSGGNEQFF. For the CDR3, the DNA is TGTGCCAGCAGGACTAGCGGGGGTAATGAGCAGTTCTTC.

This clonotype showed up many times. V usage is TRBV10-3 and J usage is TRBJ2-5, with D hard to call. The CDR3 consists of 16 residues. V was shortened by 0 bases and J by 3 bases, with 14 bases between the two germline ends. The germline V gene has CDR1 ENHRY and CDR2 SYGVKD. CDR3 amino acids: CAISESILTKEETQYF. The CDR3, as DNA: TGTGCCATCAGTGAGTCGATTCTGACAAAGGAAGAGACCCAGTACTTC.

The V call is TRBV11-1, the J call TRBJ1-6; possibly TRBD1 for D (5 bases). Deletions cut 0 bases from V and 5 bases from J, with 5 bases between. There are 14 residues in the CDR3. CDR1 is SGHAT and CDR2 is FQDESV in the germline V gene (reference sequence). The CDR3 region has the DNA TGTGCCAGCAGCTTAGCAGGGGATAATTCACCCCTCCACTTT. This codes for CASSLAGDNSPLHF.